The 31 T cell receptor beta chains below come from one sample, sequenced in a study of blood T cell repertoires in COVID-19. Using immunoSEQ multiplex PCR, the repertoire was profiled, and TCRdb retains in-frame clones only, with some absent. The sample records about 170,000 clones, roughly 90% being singletons. Specimen: peripheral blood. These receptors came from a woman aged 50 to 60 with acute or convalescent COVID-19.

The chain couples TRBV11-3 to TRBJ1-1, with D unresolved. Trimming cost V 3 bases and J 0 bases, with 5 bases left between them. The CDR3 covers 13 residues. The germline V gene encodes CDR1 SGHNT and CDR2 YENEEA. The CDR3 reads CASSFQMNTEAFF. The CDR3 DNA is TGTGCCAGCAGCTTCCAGATGAACACTGAAGCTTTCTTT.

This chain uses TRBV7-9 with TRBJ1-1; D gene ambiguous. Trimming removed 10 bases from V and 3 bases from J, with 12 bases in between. CDR1 is SEHNR and CDR2 is FQNEAQ in the germline V gene (reference sequence). This CDR3 is built from 12 residues. The CDR3 reads CATSIQDTEAFF. The CDR3 DNA is TGTGCCACCTCGATTCAGGACACTGAAGCTTTCTTT.

The CDR3 nucleotides are TGTGCTAGTGGTTTGGGAACCGGGACAGGCACAGATACGCAGTATTTT. This sequence encodes CASGLGTGTGTDTQYF. This chain uses TRBV12-5 with TRBJ2-3; 7 nucleotides match TRBD1. The junction had 5 bases not matched to a gene; V was cut back by 1 base and J by 1 base. Germline-derived CDR1 and CDR2 are LGHNT and FRNRAP. The CDR3 totals 16 residues.

In the case of this clone: Germline is not matched at one junction end, which may reflect a read error. The gene calls are TRBV18 and TRBJ2-7; a possible D gene is TRBD1 (6 bases). CDR3 length: 14 amino acids. Germline lookup yields CDR1 KGHSH and CDR2 LQKENI. The CDR3 region has the DNA TGTGCCAGCTCACCACGACAGGCATCCTCCGAGCAGTACTTC. Amino acids: CASSPRQASSEQYF.

The gene calls are TRBV28 and TRBJ1-2; D possibly corresponds to TRBD1 (5 bases). The CDR3 has 13 amino acids. Germline CDR1 is MDHEN and CDR2 is SYDVKM. V lost 10 bases and J lost 4, with 16 bases in between. CDR3 coding DNA: TGTGCCACACCCCGGGACTCATCCTATGGCTACACCTTC. Translated: CATPRDSSYGYTF.

V usage is TRBV20-1 and J usage is TRBJ2-7, with D uncertain. Per the germline V gene, CDR1 is DFQATT and CDR2 is SNEGSKA (reference sequence). CDR3 length: 12 amino acids. Trimming stripped 3 bases from V and 0 bases from J, with 6 bases between. The CDR3 nucleotides are TGCAGTGCTAGTTCGGGCTCCTACGAGCAGTACTTC. Its protein is CSASSGSYEQYF.

The chain recombines TRBV5-1 with TRBJ1-4; D ambiguous. The germline CDR1 and CDR2 sequences are SGHRS and YFSETQ. V was shortened by 5 bases and J by 8 bases, with 16 bases between the two germline ends. The CDR3 has 14 residues. CDR3 sequence reads: CASRTGIFGEKLFF. The CDR3 DNA is TGCGCCAGCAGAACCGGGATCTTTGGGGAAAAACTGTTTTTT. Full variable domain (outside the CDR3, taken from reference TRBV5-1 and TRBJ1-4): KAGVTQTPRYLIKTRGQQVTLSCSPISGHRSVSWYQQTPGQGLQFLFEYFSETQRNKGNFPGRFSGRQFSNSRSEMNVSTLELGDSALYLCASRTGIFGEKLFFGSGTQLSVL.

In this sample, this clone turned up a few times. This chain links TRBV7-9 with TRBJ2-1; 9 nucleotides match TRBD1. V dropped 5 bases and J dropped 6; count of bases not matched to a gene: 5. The CDR3 loop spans 14 amino acids. Looked up from germline, CDR1 is SEHNR and CDR2 is FQNEAQ (reference sequence). The CDR3 protein is CASSAGTGLNEQFF. The CDR3 DNA reads TGTGCCAGCAGCGCCGGGACAGGGCTCAATGAGCAGTTCTTC.

V usage is TRBV19 and J usage is TRBJ2-1; perhaps TRBD2 as D (6 bases). In germline, CDR1 is LNHDA, CDR2 SQIVND (reference sequence). Trimming took 0 bases from V and 4 from J, leaving 19 bases between them. CDR3 length equals 18 residues. CDR3 loop: CASSIDLSPRGLYNEQFF. CDR3 sequence (DNA): TGTGCCAGTAGTATAGATCTAAGCCCTCGGGGGTTATACAATGAGCAGTTCTTC.

The rearrangement links TRBV12-5 to TRBJ1-5, with D possibly TRBD1 on 5 matching bases. CDR1 is LGHNT and CDR2 is FRNRAP in the germline V gene. CDR3 size: 16 residues. The V end lost 2 bases, the J end lost 1 base, and 12 bases lay between the germline ends. DNA of the CDR3: TGTGCTAGTGGTTTGTCGACAGAGTTGAGCAATCAGCCCCAGCATTTT. Its protein product is CASGLSTELSNQPQHF.

This clone was found once. V and J are TRBV9 and TRBJ1-5; tentative D call: TRBD1 (6 bases). V lost 9 bases, J lost 3 bases, and 10 bases lay in between. CDR3 length: 12 residues. The germline gives CDR1 SGDLS, CDR2 YYNGEE. CDR3 DNA: TGTGCCACCGGGGACAACAATCAGCCCCAGCATTTT. It translates to CATGDNNQPQHF.

The V and J genes are TRBV5-4 and TRBJ1-2; D may be TRBD1 (6 bases). This CDR3 spans 13 amino acids. Looked up from germline, CDR1 is SGHNT and CDR2 is YYREEE (reference sequence). Deletions cut 4 bases from V and 4 bases from J, with 11 bases between. The CDR3 region is CASSRTGSYGYTF. As DNA, the CDR3 is TGTGCCAGCAGCCGTACAGGGAGCTATGGCTACACCTTC.

The V gene is TRBV18, the J gene TRBJ2-7; TRBD2 is a possible D gene (7 bases). Deletions cut 6 bases from V and 7 bases from J, with 22 bases between. Germline V gene lookup returns CDR1 KGHSH and CDR2 LQKENI. The CDR3 consists of 15 residues. As DNA, the CDR3 is TGTGCCAGCTCCCCCGCAGGGGCTATAGCGGGTGAGCAGTACTTC. Protein product: CASSPAGAIAGEQYF.

V usage is TRBV7-9 and J usage is TRBJ2-3; 10 nucleotides align to TRBD2. The CDR3 is made up of 16 amino acids. Germline CDR1 reads SEHNR; CDR2 reads FQNEAQ (reference sequence). The junction had 7 bases not matched to a gene; V was cut back by 2 bases and J by 5 bases. The CDR3 bases are TGTGCCAGCAGCTTATCGCTAGCGGGAGTGGGAGATACGCAGTATTTT. This encodes CASSLSLAGVGDTQYF.

The chain recombines TRBV12-3 or TRBV12-4 with TRBJ1-1; D is unclear. V was pared by 4 bases and J by 1 base, with 7 bases between. CDR3 size: 13 residues. The DNA of the CDR3 is TGTGCCAGCAGTTCCCGTCGGAACACTGAAGCTTTCTTT. This gives the protein CASSSRRNTEAFF.

The V gene is TRBV19, the J gene TRBJ2-7, with a weak D call TRBD1 (6 bases). This CDR3 spans 15 amino acids. V was cut by 3 bases and J by 3 bases, with 15 bases left in between. CDR1 and CDR2 (germline): LNHDA, SQIVND (reference sequence). The CDR3 protein is CASSIPSRGDYEQYF. The DNA of the CDR3 is TGTGCCAGTAGTATTCCCAGCAGGGGCGACTACGAGCAGTACTTC.

The gene calls are TRBV11-2 and TRBJ1-3; TRBD1 matches at 7 bases. CDR3 length: 18 residues. Germline-derived CDR1 and CDR2 are SGHAT and FQNNGV. V lost 3 bases to trimming and J lost 4 bases; unmatched junction nucleotides: 15. CDR3: CASSFLSQGIAGGNTIYF. CDR3 bases: TGTGCCAGCAGCTTCCTGTCACAGGGGATAGCGGGAGGAAACACCATATATTTT.

The chain uses TRBV24-1 and TRBJ1-1; possibly TRBD1 for D (5 bases). V lost 7 bases and J lost 4, with 15 bases in between. Per the germline V gene, CDR1 is KGHDR and CDR2 is SFDVKD. The CDR3 loop spans 14 amino acids. The CDR3 spells CATRPSGEGTEAFF. CDR3 DNA: TGTGCCACCAGACCTTCGGGGGAGGGCACTGAAGCTTTCTTT.

This chain connects TRBV18 to TRBJ2-6; 9 bases fit TRBD1. V shed 3 bases and J 3 bases; nucleotides not matched to a gene: 3. The V gene's germline CDR1 is KGHSH and CDR2 LQKENI. This CDR3 is built from 16 residues. CDR3 residues: CASSPGTGSGANVLTF. CDR3 nucleotides: TGTGCCAGCTCACCCGGGACAGGGAGTGGGGCCAACGTCCTGACTTTC.

The chain is built from TRBV5-4 and TRBJ2-3; 10 bases match TRBD2. Germline assignment: CDR1 SGHNT and CDR2 YYREEE (reference sequence). V was clipped by 2 bases and J by 3 bases; unmatched bases: 0. The CDR3 spans 14 residues. CDR3 amino acids: CASSLLAGTDTQYF. The CDR3 bases are TGTGCCAGCAGCTTACTAGCGGGAACAGATACGCAGTATTTT.

This clone was seen only once. Other DNA sequences in this specimen translate into the identical CDR3. The chain combines TRBV19 with TRBJ1-2; D is perhaps TRBD1 (6 bases). V was pared by 10 bases and J by 0 bases, with 12 bases between. CDR1 LNHDA and CDR2 SQIVND come from the germline V gene (reference sequence). CDR3 size: 13 residues. The DNA of the CDR3 is TGTGCCACTAGGGACACCGCTAACTATGGCTACACCTTC. Translating gives CATRDTANYGYTF.

This clone was picked up one time. The chain uses TRBV19 and TRBJ1-2, with D hard to call. Per the germline V gene, CDR1 is LNHDA and CDR2 is SQIVND (reference sequence). Trimming cost V 1 base and J 7 bases, with 10 bases left between them. The CDR3 length is 13 residues. CDR3 DNA: TGTGCCAGTAGTATAGCAGGTCCCGGTGGCTACACCTTC. Encoded protein: CASSIAGPGGYTF.

The chain links TRBV10-3 to TRBJ1-1; weak D call: TRBD1 (5 bases). This CDR3 spans 11 amino acids. Germline CDR1 ENHRY, CDR2 SYGVKD. Between the trimmed V and J ends, which lost 6 bases and 4 bases, there was a span of 6 bases. The DNA of the CDR3 is TGTGCCATCAGGGGGGGCACTGAAGCTTTCTTT. Amino acids: CAIRGGTEAFF.

The chain recombines TRBV24-1 with TRBJ2-1; 9 bases agree with TRBD1. After removal of 3 bases from V and 8 bases from J, the junction contained 1 base not matched to a gene. The length of the CDR3 is 13 residues. The germline V gene encodes CDR1 KGHDR and CDR2 SFDVKD. This CDR3 reads CATSDTGGYEQFF. Here the CDR3 DNA reads TGTGCCACCAGTGATACAGGGGGCTATGAGCAGTTCTTC.

The rearrangement links TRBV4-3 to TRBJ1-3; no reliable D call. V was shortened by 0 bases and J by 9 bases, with 12 bases between the two germline ends. CDR1 is LGHNA, CDR2 YSLEER, per germline. CDR3 length: 14 amino acids. The CDR3 nucleotides are TGCGCCAGCAGCCAAGAGTCCGGTAGTAGCACCATATATTTT. It encodes CASSQESGSSTIYF.

The chain uses TRBV3-1 (or the pseudogene TRBV3-2) and TRBJ2-2, with TRBD2 matching 8 bases. With V trimmed by 11 bases and J by 7 bases, 15 bases remained unmatched. Per the germline V gene, CDR1 is LGHDT and CDR2 is YNNKEL (reference sequence). This CDR3 region has 15 residues. DNA of the CDR3: TGTGCCCGCCGCACGGGGGGGGGCCTCAGCGGGGAGCTGTTTTTT. Protein sequence: CARRTGGGLSGELFF.

The chain is built from TRBV6-5 and TRBJ2-1; D perhaps matches TRBD2 (5 bases). This CDR3 spans 14 amino acids. Trimming cost V 6 bases and J 12 bases, with 21 bases left between them. In germline, CDR1 is MNHEY, CDR2 SVGAGI. Here the CDR3 reads CASRIRQPGSPQFF. The CDR3 bases are TGTGCCAGCAGAATCCGGCAACCGGGATCTCCGCAGTTCTTC.

The chain links TRBV11-2 to TRBJ2-3, with unresolved D. Germline assignment: CDR1 SGHAT and CDR2 FQNNGV. V lost 4 bases and J 2 bases, leaving 10 bases between the germline ends. The CDR3 extends over 14 amino acids. The CDR3 region has the DNA TGTGCCAGCAGCTCCTCACCTAACACAGATACGCAGTATTTT. It is translated as CASSSSPNTDTQYF.

This clone was seen a few times. The rearrangement joins TRBV11-3 to TRBJ1-2; TRBD1 matches at 10 bases. The CDR3 is 14 amino acids. Unmatched junction bases numbered 0, after V lost 3 bases and J lost 2 bases. Germline V gene lookup returns CDR1 SGHNT and CDR2 YENEEA. The CDR3 bases are TGTGCCAGCAGCTTGGGACAGGGGAACTATGGCTACACCTTC. It yields the protein CASSLGQGNYGYTF.

The sample holds one count of this clone. This chain links TRBV5-1 with TRBJ2-1; D unclear. The V and J ends lost 0 bases and 5 bases respectively, with 9 bases between them. CDR3 length equals 14 residues. Germline V lookup: CDR1 SGHRS, CDR2 YFSETQ. The chain's CDR3 is CASSLALENNEQFF. The CDR3 DNA reads TGCGCCAGCAGCTTGGCCCTGGAGAACAATGAGCAGTTCTTC.

The rearrangement uses TRBV21-1 and TRBJ1-5; the table's D call, TRBD1, was not checked against the DNA. TRBV21-1 is deemed a pseudogene. The CDR3 is 14 amino acids. The CDR3 protein is CASSKGTGYQPQHF. CDR3 nucleotide sequence: TGTGCCAGCAGCAAGGGGACAGGATATCAGCCCCAGCATTTT.